This T cell receptor beta chain stems from a study of blood T cell repertoires in COVID-19. Study details: Sites in the United States, Italy and Spain provided acute and convalescent COVID-19 samples. T cells, B-cell-depleted T cells, or PBMCs supplied cDNA or gDNA.

Germline loops: CDR1 SEHNR, CDR2 FQNEAQ (reference sequence). V lost 8 bases to trimming and J lost 10 bases; unmatched junction nucleotides: 7. The CDR3 has 13 residues. Assay used: immunoSEQ multiplex PCR; TCRdb lists only in-frame clones, some missing. The profile shows more than 150,000 clones, around 80% of them singletons. Sequenced sample: peripheral blood. This receptor was identified in a woman aged 55-69 years with acute or convalescent COVID-19. The genes are TRBV7-9 and TRBJ1-6, with TRBD1 matching 8 bases. The CDR3 sequence is CASRQGPESPLHF. DNA of the CDR3: TGTGCCAGCCGACAGGGGCCTGAGTCACCCCTCCACTTT.